This T cell receptor beta chain derives from a study of CD8 T cells in Susac syndrome. On this clonotype itself: Its target is not known.

V lost 2 bases to trimming and J lost 0 bases; unmatched junction nucleotides: 8. The V gene's germline CDR1 is SEHNR and CDR2 FQNEAQ (reference sequence). The CDR3 runs to 18 residues. When the RNA was reverse transcribed, random hexamers were used with an input of roughly 0.45 to 1 ug. Amplification of TCR beta CDR3 by immunoSEQ multiplex PCR spanned 54 Vbeta and 13 Jbeta. Each CDR3 protein gets one entry after TCRdb re-called the immunoSEQ multiplex PCR reads with MiXCR. The table shows tens of thousands of distinct CDR3 sequences, with 85% to 95% occurring only once. Sequencing of TCR beta was performed on blood CD8+ and CD4+ T cells. TEMRA cells were FACS-enriched, unlike CD8+ and CD4+ T cells, which were negatively isolated. Regarding the study as a whole: In its TCR sequencing and HLA analysis, the study acknowledged that the number of individuals was relatively small.

The material sequenced was CD8+ T cells from PBMCs. This sequence was found in a human donor in good health. The chain couples TRBV7-9 to TRBJ1-5, with 9 bases identical to TRBD1. CDR3: CASSLSGTGRFSNQPQHF. DNA of the CDR3: TGTGCCAGCAGCTTAAGTGGGACAGGGAGGTTTAGCAATCAGCCCCAGCATTTT.